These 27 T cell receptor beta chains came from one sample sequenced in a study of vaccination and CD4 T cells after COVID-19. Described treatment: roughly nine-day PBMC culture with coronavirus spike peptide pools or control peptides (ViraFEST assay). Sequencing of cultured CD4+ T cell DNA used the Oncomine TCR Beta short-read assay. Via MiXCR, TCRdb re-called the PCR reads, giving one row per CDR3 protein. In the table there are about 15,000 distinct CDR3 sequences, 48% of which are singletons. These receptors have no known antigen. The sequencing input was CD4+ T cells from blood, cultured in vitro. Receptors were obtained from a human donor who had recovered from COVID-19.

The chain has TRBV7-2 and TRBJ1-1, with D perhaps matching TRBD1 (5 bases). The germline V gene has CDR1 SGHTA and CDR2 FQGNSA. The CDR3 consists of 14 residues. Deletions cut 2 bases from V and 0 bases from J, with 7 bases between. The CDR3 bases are TGTGCCAGCAGCTTACAGGGACTGAACACTGAAGCTTTCTTT. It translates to CASSLQGLNTEAFF.

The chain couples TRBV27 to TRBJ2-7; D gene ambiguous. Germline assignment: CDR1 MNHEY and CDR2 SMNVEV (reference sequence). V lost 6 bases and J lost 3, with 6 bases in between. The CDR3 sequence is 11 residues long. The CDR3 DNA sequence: TGTGCCAGCAGAGGTCTCTACGAGCAGTACTTC. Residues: CASRGLYEQYF.

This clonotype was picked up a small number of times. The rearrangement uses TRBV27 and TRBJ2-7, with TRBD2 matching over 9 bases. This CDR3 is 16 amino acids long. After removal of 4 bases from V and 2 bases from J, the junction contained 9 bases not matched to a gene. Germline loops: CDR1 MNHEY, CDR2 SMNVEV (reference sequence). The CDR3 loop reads CASSSSVASGTYEQYF. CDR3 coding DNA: TGTGCCAGCAGTTCAAGTGTAGCTAGCGGGACCTACGAGCAGTACTTC.

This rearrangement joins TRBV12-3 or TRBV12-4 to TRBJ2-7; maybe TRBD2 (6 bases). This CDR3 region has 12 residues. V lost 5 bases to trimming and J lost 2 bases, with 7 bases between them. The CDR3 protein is CASSPGAYEQYF. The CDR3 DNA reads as TGTGCCAGCAGTCCGGGGGCCTACGAGCAGTACTTC.

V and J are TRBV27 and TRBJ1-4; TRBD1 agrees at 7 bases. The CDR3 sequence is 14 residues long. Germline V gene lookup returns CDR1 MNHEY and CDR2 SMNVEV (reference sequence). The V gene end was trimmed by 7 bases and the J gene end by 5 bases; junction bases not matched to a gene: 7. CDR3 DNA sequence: TGTGCCAGCACTCCGACGACAGGGAATGAAAAACTGTTTTTT. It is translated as CASTPTTGNEKLFF.

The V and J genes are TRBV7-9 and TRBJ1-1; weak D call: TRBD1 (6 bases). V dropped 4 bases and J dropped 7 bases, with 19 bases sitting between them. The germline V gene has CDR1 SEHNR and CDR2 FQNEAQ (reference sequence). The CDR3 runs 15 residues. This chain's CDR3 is CASSSPQGNWVEAFF. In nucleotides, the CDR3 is TGTGCCAGCAGCTCACCACAGGGTAATTGGGTTGAAGCTTTCTTT.

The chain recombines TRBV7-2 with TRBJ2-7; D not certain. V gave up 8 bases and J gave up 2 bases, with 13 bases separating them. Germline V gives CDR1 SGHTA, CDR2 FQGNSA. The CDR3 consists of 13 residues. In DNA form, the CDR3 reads TGTGCCAGCCGTAAGGACGGAGCCTACGAGCAGTACTTC. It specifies CASRKDGAYEQYF.

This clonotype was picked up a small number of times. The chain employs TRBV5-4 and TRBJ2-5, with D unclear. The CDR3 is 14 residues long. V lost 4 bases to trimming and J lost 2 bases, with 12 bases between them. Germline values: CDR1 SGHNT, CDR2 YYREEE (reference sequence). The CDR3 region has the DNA TGTGCCAGCAGCCGGCAGGCCGAGCAAGAGACCCAGTACTTC. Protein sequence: CASSRQAEQETQYF.

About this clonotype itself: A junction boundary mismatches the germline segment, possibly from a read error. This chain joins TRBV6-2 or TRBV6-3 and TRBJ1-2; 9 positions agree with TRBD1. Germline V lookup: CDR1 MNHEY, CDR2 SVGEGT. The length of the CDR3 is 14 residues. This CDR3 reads CASSRTGDNYGYTF. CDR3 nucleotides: TGTGCCAGCAGCCGGACAGGGGATAACTATGGTTACACCTTC.

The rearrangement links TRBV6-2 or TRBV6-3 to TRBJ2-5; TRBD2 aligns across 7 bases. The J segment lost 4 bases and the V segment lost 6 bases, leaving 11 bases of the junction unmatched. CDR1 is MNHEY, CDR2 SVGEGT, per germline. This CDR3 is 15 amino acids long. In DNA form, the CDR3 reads TGTGCCAGCAGGACATTACTCGGGGGGACAGAGACCCAGTACTTC. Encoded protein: CASRTLLGGTETQYF.

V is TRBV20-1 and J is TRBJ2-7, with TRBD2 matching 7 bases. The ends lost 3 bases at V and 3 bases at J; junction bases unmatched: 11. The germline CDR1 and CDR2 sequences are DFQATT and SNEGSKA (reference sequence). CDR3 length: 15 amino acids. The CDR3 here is CSARTSFGRNYEQYF. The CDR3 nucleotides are TGCAGTGCTAGGACTAGCTTCGGTCGAAACTACGAGCAGTACTTC.

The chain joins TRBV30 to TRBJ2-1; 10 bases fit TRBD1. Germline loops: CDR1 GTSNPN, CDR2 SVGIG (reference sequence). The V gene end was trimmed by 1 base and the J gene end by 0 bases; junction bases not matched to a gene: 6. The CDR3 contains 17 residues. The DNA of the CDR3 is TGTGCCTGGAGTGGAGGGACAGGGGCCAGCTCCTACAATGAGCAGTTCTTC. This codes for CAWSGGTGASSYNEQFF.

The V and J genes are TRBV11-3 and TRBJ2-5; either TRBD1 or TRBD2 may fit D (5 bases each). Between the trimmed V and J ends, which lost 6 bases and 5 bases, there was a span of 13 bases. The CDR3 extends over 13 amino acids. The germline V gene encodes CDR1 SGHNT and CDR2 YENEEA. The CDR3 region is CASSGGVGETQYF. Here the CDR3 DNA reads TGTGCCAGCAGTGGGGGTGTTGGGGAGACCCAGTACTTC.

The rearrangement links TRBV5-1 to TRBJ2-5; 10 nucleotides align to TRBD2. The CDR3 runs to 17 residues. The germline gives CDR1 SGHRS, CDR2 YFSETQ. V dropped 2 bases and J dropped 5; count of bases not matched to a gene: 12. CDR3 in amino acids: CASSFSSGGARGETQYF. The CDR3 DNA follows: TGCGCCAGCAGCTTTTCTAGCGGGGGAGCTCGAGGGGAGACCCAGTACTTC.

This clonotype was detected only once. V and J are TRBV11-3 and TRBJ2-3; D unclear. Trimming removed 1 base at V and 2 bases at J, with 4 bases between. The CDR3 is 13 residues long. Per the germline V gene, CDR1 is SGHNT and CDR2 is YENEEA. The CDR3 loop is CASSLADTDTQYF. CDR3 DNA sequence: TGTGCCAGCAGCTTAGCAGACACAGATACGCAGTATTTT.

The CDR3 DNA follows: TGTGCCAGCAAAATTCAGGGGGAGGGACAGCCCCAGCATTTT. Residues: CASKIQGEGQPQHF. The chain recombines TRBV19 with TRBJ1-5; 7 bases line up with TRBD1. The junction had 12 bases not matched to a gene; V was cut back by 9 bases and J by 7 bases. This CDR3 is built from 14 residues. In germline, CDR1 is LNHDA, CDR2 SQIVND (reference sequence).

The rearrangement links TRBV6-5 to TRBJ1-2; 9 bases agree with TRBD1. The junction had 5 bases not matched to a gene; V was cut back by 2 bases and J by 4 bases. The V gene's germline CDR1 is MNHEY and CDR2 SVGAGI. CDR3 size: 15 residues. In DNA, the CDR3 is TGTGCCAGCAGTTACAGGGGACAGGGAGGCTATGGCTACACCTTC. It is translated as CASSYRGQGGYGYTF.

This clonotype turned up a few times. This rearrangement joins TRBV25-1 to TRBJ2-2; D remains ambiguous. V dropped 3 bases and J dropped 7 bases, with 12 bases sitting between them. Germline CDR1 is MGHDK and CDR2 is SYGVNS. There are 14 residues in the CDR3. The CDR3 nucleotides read TGTGCCAGCAGTGATGCCATACGAGGCGGGGAGCTGTTTTTT. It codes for CASSDAIRGGELFF. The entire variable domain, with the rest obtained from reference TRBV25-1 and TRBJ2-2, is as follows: EADIYQTPRYLVIGTGKKITLECSQTMGHDKMYWYQQDPGMELHLIHYSYGVNSTEKGDLSSESTVSRIRTEHFPLTLESARPSHTSQYLCASSDAIRGGELFFGEGSRLTVL.

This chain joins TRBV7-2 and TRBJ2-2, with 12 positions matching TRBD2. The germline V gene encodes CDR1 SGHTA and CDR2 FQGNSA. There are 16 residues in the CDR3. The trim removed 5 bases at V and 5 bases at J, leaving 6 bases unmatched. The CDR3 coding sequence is TGTGCCAGCAGCCCCCTAGCGGGAGGGGAGACCGGGGAGCTGTTTTTT. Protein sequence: CASSPLAGGETGELFF.

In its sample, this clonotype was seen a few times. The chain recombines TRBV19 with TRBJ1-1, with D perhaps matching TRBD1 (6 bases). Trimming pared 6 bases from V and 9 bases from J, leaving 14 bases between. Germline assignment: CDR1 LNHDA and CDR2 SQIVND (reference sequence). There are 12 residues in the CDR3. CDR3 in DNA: TGTGCCAGTAGCCCCGGACAGCGGAAAGCTTTCTTT. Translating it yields CASSPGQRKAFF.

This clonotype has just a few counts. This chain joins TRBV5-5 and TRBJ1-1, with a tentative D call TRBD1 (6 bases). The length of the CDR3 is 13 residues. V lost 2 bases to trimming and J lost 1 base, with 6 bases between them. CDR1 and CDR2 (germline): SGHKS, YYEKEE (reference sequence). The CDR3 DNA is TGTGCCAGCAGCTTACAGGGGAACACTGAAGCTTTCTTT. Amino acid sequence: CASSLQGNTEAFF.

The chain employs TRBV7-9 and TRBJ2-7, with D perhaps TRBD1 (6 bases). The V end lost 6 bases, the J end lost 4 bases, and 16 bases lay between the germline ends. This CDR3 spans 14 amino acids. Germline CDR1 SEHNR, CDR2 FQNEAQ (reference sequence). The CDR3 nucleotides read TGTGCCAGCAGATTACAGGGCGGCCCTTACGAGCAGTACTTC. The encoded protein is CASRLQGGPYEQYF.

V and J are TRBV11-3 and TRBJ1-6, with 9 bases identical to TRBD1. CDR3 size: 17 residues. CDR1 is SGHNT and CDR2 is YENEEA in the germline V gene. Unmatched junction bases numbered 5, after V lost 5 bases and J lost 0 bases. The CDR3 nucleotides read TGTGCCAGCAGCGCCCGACAGGGGGGCTCCTATAATTCACCCCTCCACTTT. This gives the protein CASSARQGGSYNSPLHF.

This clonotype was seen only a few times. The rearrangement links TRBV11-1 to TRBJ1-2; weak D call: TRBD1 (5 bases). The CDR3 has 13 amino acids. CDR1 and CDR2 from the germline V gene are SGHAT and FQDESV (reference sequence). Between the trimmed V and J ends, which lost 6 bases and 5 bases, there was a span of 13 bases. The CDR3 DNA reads TGTGCCAGCAGTTCGACAGTGTCGTATGGCTACACCTTC. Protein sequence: CASSSTVSYGYTF.

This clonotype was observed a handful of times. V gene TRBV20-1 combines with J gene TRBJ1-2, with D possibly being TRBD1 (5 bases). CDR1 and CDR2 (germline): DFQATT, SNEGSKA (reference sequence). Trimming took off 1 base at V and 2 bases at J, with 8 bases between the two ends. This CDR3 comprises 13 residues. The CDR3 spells CSARVGGNYGYTF. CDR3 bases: TGCAGTGCTAGAGTCGGGGGAAACTATGGCTACACCTTC.

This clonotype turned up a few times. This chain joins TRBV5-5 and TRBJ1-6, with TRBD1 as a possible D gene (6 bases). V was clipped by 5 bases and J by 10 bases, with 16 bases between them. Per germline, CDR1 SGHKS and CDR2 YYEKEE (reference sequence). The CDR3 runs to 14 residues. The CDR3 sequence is CASSSGDIGSPLHF. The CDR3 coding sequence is TGTGCCAGCAGTTCCGGGGACATCGGCTCACCCCTCCACTTT.

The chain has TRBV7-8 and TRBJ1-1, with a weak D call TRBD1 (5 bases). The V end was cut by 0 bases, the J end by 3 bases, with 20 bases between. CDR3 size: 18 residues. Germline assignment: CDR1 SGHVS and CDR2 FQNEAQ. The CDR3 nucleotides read TGTGCCAGCAGCTTAGCGGGGCGAGGCGGTGCTTTATACACTGAAGCTTTCTTT. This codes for CASSLAGRGGALYTEAFF.